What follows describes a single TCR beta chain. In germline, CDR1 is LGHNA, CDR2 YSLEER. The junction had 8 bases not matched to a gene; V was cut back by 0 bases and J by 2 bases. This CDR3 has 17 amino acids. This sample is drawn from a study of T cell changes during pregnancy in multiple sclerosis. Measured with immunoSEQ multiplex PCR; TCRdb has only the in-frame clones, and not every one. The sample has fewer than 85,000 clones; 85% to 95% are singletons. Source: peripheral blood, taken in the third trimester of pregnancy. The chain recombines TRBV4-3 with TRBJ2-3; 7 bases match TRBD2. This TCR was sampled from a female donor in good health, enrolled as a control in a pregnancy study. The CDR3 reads CASSQDLASGTTDTQYF. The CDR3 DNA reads TGCGCCAGCAGCCAAGATCTGGCTAGCGGTACCACAGATACGCAGTATTTT.